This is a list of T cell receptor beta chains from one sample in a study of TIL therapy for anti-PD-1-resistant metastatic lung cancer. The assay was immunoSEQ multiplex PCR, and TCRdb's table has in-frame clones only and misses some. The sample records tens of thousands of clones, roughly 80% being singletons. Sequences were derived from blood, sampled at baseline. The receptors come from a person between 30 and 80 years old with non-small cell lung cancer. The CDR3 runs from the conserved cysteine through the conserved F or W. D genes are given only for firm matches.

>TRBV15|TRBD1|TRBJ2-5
TGTGCCACCAGCTTAAATAGGGTGGTTTCTCGACAGGGACGAGGGGAGACCCAGTACTTC
CATSLNRVVSRQGRGETQYF
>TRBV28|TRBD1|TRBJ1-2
TGTGCCAGCAGAGGGGGGTGGGCAGGGGGCCGTGCTGGCTACACCTTC
CASRGGWAGGRAGYTF
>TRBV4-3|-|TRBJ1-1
TGCGCCAGCAGCCAAGATCTAGCAGTCCTCGGGGCTTTCTTT
CASSQDLAVLGAFF
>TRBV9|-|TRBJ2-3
TGTGCCAGCAGCGTAGAAGGCGACAGGTCAGATACGCAGTATTTT
CASSVEGDRSDTQYF
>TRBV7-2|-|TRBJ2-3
TGTGCCAGCAGCTACGTCGGAGCAGATACGCAGTATTTT
CASSYVGADTQYF
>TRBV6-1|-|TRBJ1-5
TGTGCCAGCAGTATCTGGGGGAATAGCAATCAGCCCCAGCATTTT
CASSIWGNSNQPQHF
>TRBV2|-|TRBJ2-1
TGTGCCAGCAGTGAGGGCAGGGGGGCCTACAATGAGCAGTTCTTC
CASSEGRGAYNEQFF
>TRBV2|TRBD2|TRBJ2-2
TGTGCCAGCAGCGGAACAACTAGCGGGACGAACACCGGGGAGCTGTTTTTT
CASSGTTSGTNTGELFF
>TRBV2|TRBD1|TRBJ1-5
TGTGCCAGCAGCCGGACAGGGGGCAATCAGCCCCAGCATTTT
CASSRTGGNQPQHF
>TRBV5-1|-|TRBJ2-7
TGCGCCAGCAGCTACCGAGGGGACGAGCAGTACTTC
CASSYRGDEQYF
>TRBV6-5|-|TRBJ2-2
TGTGCCAGCGGTATTGGCACCGGGGAGCTGTTTTTT
CASGIGTGELFF
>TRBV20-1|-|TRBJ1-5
TGCAGTGCTACCGGGGATCAGCCCCAGCATTTT
CSATGDQPQHF
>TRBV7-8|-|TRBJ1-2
TGTGCCAGCAGCTCGCGGACACAAAAGGCCTCCTATGGCTACACCTTC
CASSSRTQKASYGYTF